Listed below are T cell receptor beta chains from one sample, sequenced in a study of blood T cell repertoires in COVID-19. Some clones are missing from TCRdb's copy, which holds only in-frame ones; the method was immunoSEQ multiplex PCR. The sample includes some 250,000 clones, about 80% of them seen just once. The source material was peripheral blood. The receptors stem from a man younger than 45 who had recovered from COVID-19. CDR3s include the opening cysteine and the closing phenylalanine or tryptophan. Fields, in order: V gene, J gene, clone size, D gene, CDR3 DNA, CDR3 protein. A D gene is named only where the DNA matches it firmly. Clone sizes are given selectively: once, few, many, or a class where the clone is expanded.

TRBV11-3,TRBJ2-3,NA,NA,TGTGCCAGCAGCCCCTCAGCGGAACGCACAGATACGCAGTATTTT,CASSPSAERTDTQYF
TRBV11-1,TRBJ1-1,NA,NA,TGTGCCAGCAGCTTCGGGGGGCACACTGAAGCTTTCTTT,CASSFGGHTEAFF
TRBV6-1,TRBJ2-2,NA,TRBD1,TGTGCCAGCAGAAAACAGGGGGACACCGGGGAGCTGTTTTTT,CASRKQGDTGELFF
TRBV6-6,TRBJ1-5,NA,NA,TGTGCCAGCAGTTACGGGGCCTTAAGGGATCAGCCCCAGCATTTT,CASSYGALRDQPQHF
TRBV4-1,TRBJ2-3,NA,NA,TGCGCCAGCAGGTGGACAGTTACCCCCACAGATACGCAGTATTTT,CASRWTVTPTDTQYF
TRBV7-3,TRBJ2-1,NA,TRBD2,TGTGCCAGCAGCGTAGGCCTAGCGGGGGGGAACAATGAGCAGTTCTTC,CASSVGLAGGNNEQFF
TRBV6-1,TRBJ1-2,NA,NA,TGTGCCAGCAGTGAAAGGGGAGGACTCCTCAACTATGGCTACACCTTC,CASSERGGLLNYGYTF
TRBV5-4,TRBJ1-4,NA,NA,TGTGCCAGCAGCTTGGGGGCGGGAAGCGAAAAACTGTTTTTT,CASSLGAGSEKLFF
TRBV27,TRBJ1-1,many,NA,TGTGCCAGCAGTCCCCTCGGGACACCAGAAGCTTTCTTT,CASSPLGTPEAFF
TRBV15,TRBJ2-2,NA,NA,TGTGCCACCAGCAGAGATGAGGCCACCGGGGAGCTGTTTTTT,CATSRDEATGELFF
TRBV19,TRBJ1-4,NA,NA,TGTGCCAGTAGTATACAGAGGGAGATCGGAAAACTGTTTTTT,CASSIQREIGKLFF
TRBV5-1,TRBJ2-7,NA,TRBD1,TGCGCCAGCAGCTTGGTTGGGACAGCCTTCTACGAGCAGTACTTC,CASSLVGTAFYEQYF
TRBV7-6,TRBJ1-4,NA,NA,TGTGCCAGCAGCTTAGGGGGCCTGGAAAAACTGTTTTTT,CASSLGGLEKLFF
TRBV7-9,TRBJ1-5,NA,TRBD1,TGTGCCAGCAGCTCTGAAGTCGGACAGGGCAAGCCCCAGCATTTT,CASSSEVGQGKPQHF
TRBV12-3/TRBV12-4,TRBJ2-7,NA,NA,TGTGCCAGCAGTTTGTCAGGGTACGAGCAGTACTTC,CASSLSGYEQYF
TRBV27,TRBJ2-5,NA,TRBD2,TGTGCCAGCAGTCCTCGGACTAGCGGGGGAGGAGAGACCCAGTACTTC,CASSPRTSGGGETQYF
TRBV19,TRBJ2-2,NA,TRBD2,TGTGCCAGTAGTATGTCAGCGGGGGAGCCCCTTGGGACCGGGGAGCTGTTTTTT,CASSMSAGEPLGTGELFF
TRBV2,TRBJ2-1,NA,TRBD1,TGTGCCAATACAATGGACAGGACGTCAGGTGAGCAGTTCTTC,CANTMDRTSGEQFF
TRBV9,TRBJ1-3,NA,NA,TGTGCCAGTAGCCCGACTCTCGGATCTGGAAACACCATATATTTT,CASSPTLGSGNTIYF
TRBV9,TRBJ1-1,NA,TRBD1,TGTGCCAGCAGCGTAACGACAGGGTCGATAACTGAAGCTTTCTTT,CASSVTTGSITEAFF
TRBV6-5,TRBJ1-5,NA,TRBD1,TGTGCCAGCCGGACAGGGGACAATCAGCCCCAGCATTTT,CASRTGDNQPQHF
TRBV7-3,TRBJ1-3,NA,NA,TGTGCCAGCAGCTTAGAAGCGGGAAACACCATATATTTT,CASSLEAGNTIYF
TRBV5-1,TRBJ2-3,NA,TRBD2,TGCGCCAGCAGCTTGGCAGTTTCTAGCGGGTGGCAGTATTTT,CASSLAVSSGWQYF
TRBV10-3,TRBJ2-5,once,TRBD2,TGTGCCATCAGTGAGTCTAAGGTAGCGGGGATCCAAGAGACCCAGTACTTC,CAISESKVAGIQETQYF
TRBV5-4,TRBJ1-1,NA,NA,TGTGCCAGCAACTCTCATCGGGGGAATGGGATCTTT,CASNSHRGNGIF
TRBV19,TRBJ2-1,NA,NA,TGTGCCAGTAGTATCTTACCAGGGGAGCAGTTCTTC,CASSILPGEQFF
TRBV7-9,TRBJ1-1,NA,TRBD1,TGTGCCAGCAGCGCCGGACAGGGAAGGAAAGCTTTCTTT,CASSAGQGRKAFF
TRBV6-1,TRBJ2-6,once,NA,TGTGCCAGCAGTGCCCTACACAGGGAACTAACGGGGGCCAACGTCCTGACTTTC,CASSALHRELTGANVLTF
TRBV11-2,TRBJ1-2,NA,NA,TGTGCCAGCAGCTTAGGCTTTTGGGGGGTAGGTGGCTACACCTTC,CASSLGFWGVGGYTF
TRBV5-6,TRBJ2-5,NA,NA,TGTGCCAGCAGTTGGGGCGGGGAAGAGACCCAGTACTTC,CASSWGGEETQYF
TRBV6-1,TRBJ1-1,NA,NA,TGTGCCAGCAGTGAAATGGCCAGCGTGAACACTGAAGCTTTCTTT,CASSEMASVNTEAFF
TRBV18,TRBJ2-5,NA,TRBD2,TGTGCCAGCTCCCGCGGACTAGCGGGGGACCAAGAGACCCAGTACTTC,CASSRGLAGDQETQYF
TRBV6-5,TRBJ1-4,NA,NA,TGTGCCAGCAGTAGGGAGACGAATGAAAAACTGTTTTTT,CASSRETNEKLFF
TRBV7-2,TRBJ2-3,NA,NA,TGTGCCAGCAGCTTACAGGGCCACCCTAGCACAGATACGCAGTATTTT,CASSLQGHPSTDTQYF
TRBV12-5,TRBJ1-4,once,TRBD1,TGTGCTAGTGGTTTGACGCTGACAGGGAACAATGAAAAACTGTTTTTT,CASGLTLTGNNEKLFF